Presented here are 25 T cell receptor beta chains from one specimen sequenced in a study of T cell responses to AZD1222 COVID-19 vaccine. Generated by immunoSEQ multiplex PCR, the TCRdb table keeps only in-frame clones and is missing some. The sample includes about 150,000 clones, about 92% of them seen just once. The input for sequencing was peripheral blood, taken on day 0 of AZD1222 vaccination. Source of these receptors: an adult in good health.

This clone came up once. The rearrangement uses TRBV15 and TRBJ2-3; tentative D call: TRBD1 (6 bases). Deletions cut 0 bases from V and 0 bases from J, with 13 bases between. Germline V gene data show CDR1 as LNHNV and CDR2 as YYDKDF (reference sequence). The CDR3 consists of 17 residues. The CDR3 nucleotides read TGTGCCACCAGCAGAGATCGGCCAGGGGCTAGCACAGATACGCAGTATTTT. Translation: CATSRDRPGASTDTQYF.

V is TRBV4-3 and J is TRBJ1-1; TRBD1 might be the D (6 bases). The germline CDR1 and CDR2 sequences are LGHNA and YSLEER. The germline V and J ends were trimmed by 1 base and 4 bases, with 10 bases remaining between them. The CDR3 is made up of 14 amino acids. This CDR3 reads CASSQVGGVTEAFF. Written as DNA, the CDR3 is TGCGCCAGCAGCCAAGTAGGGGGGGTCACTGAAGCTTTCTTT.

The rearrangement joins TRBV29-1 to TRBJ2-7, with D unclear. CDR3 length equals 10 residues. V was trimmed by 5 bases and J by 5 bases, leaving 7 bases between them. Germline lookup yields CDR1 SQVTM and CDR2 ANQGSEA. The CDR3 bases are TGCAGCGTTTTGTCAGACGAGCAGTACTTC. Protein product: CSVLSDEQYF.

The chain uses TRBV7-8 and TRBJ1-1; unclear D gene. The CDR3 length is 12 residues. V lost 1 base to trimming and J lost 7 bases, with 7 bases between them. CDR1 and CDR2 from the germline V gene are SGHVS and FQNEAQ. CDR3 loop: CASSLVGFEAFF. The CDR3 DNA follows: TGTGCCAGCAGCTTAGTAGGATTTGAAGCTTTCTTT.

This clone has more than one count but fewer than ten. This chain joins TRBV2 and TRBJ1-3, with 7 bases lining up with TRBD1. This CDR3 region has 14 residues. The trim removed 6 bases at V and 3 bases at J, leaving 5 bases unmatched. CDR1 is SNHLY, CDR2 FYNNEI, per germline. The CDR3, as DNA: TGTGCCAGCAGCAGACAGGGCGTTGGAAACACCATATATTTT. It is translated as CASSRQGVGNTIYF. Filled out from reference TRBV2 and TRBJ1-3, the complete variable domain reads EPEVTQTPSHQVTQMGQEVILRCVPISNHLYFYWYRQILGQKVEFLVSFYNNEISEKSEIFDDQFSVERPDGSNFTLKIRSTKLEDSAMYFCASSRQGVGNTIYFGEGSWLTVV.

This clone appeared once. This rearrangement joins TRBV3-1 (or the pseudogene TRBV3-2) to TRBJ2-1; D gene uncertain. The V and J ends lost 4 bases and 10 bases respectively, with 17 bases between them. The CDR3 runs to 14 residues. Germline V gene sequence: CDR1 LGHDT, CDR2 YNNKEL (reference sequence). The CDR3 region has the DNA TGTGCCAGCAGCCCGAGCATAAGTTATACGGAGCAGTTCTTC. Its translation: CASSPSISYTEQFF.

The rearrangement uses TRBV19 and TRBJ1-1; 7 nucleotides agree with TRBD1. V shed 3 bases and J 1 base; nucleotides not matched to a gene: 5. Germline V gene lookup returns CDR1 LNHDA and CDR2 SQIVND (reference sequence). The CDR3 covers 15 residues. The CDR3 reads CASSMLGQENTEAFF. CDR3 coding DNA: TGTGCCAGTAGTATGCTAGGACAGGAGAACACTGAAGCTTTCTTT.

The chain employs TRBV4-2 and TRBJ1-5; possibly TRBD1 for D (6 bases). V was clipped by 0 bases and J by 9 bases, with 12 bases between them. Germline CDR1 LGHNA, CDR2 YNFKEQ. The CDR3 sequence is 14 residues long. The CDR3 sequence: CASSQEADSLPQHF. CDR3 coding DNA: TGTGCCAGCAGCCAAGAGGCGGACAGTTTGCCCCAGCATTTT.

The rearrangement links TRBV7-3 to TRBJ2-1, with a weak D call TRBD2 (6 bases). Germline assignment: CDR1 SGHTA and CDR2 FQGTGA. The CDR3 totals 14 residues. V gave up 4 bases and J gave up 6 bases, with 13 bases separating them. The CDR3: CASSSQGLTNEQFF. The CDR3 DNA reads as TGTGCCAGCAGCTCGCAGGGACTTACCAATGAGCAGTTCTTC.

The rearrangement joins TRBV6-6 to TRBJ2-3; 10 positions agree with TRBD2. From germline, CDR1 is MNHNY and CDR2 SVGAGI (reference sequence). The CDR3 is 20 residues long. The V gene end was trimmed by 6 bases and the J gene end by 1 base; junction bases not matched to a gene: 19. Here the CDR3 DNA reads TGTGCCAGCAGCCCCCGGGGGGTAGCGGGGGGAAGTGACGGCACAGATACGCAGTATTTT. Amino acid sequence: CASSPRGVAGGSDGTDTQYF.

This clone was seen once. V gene TRBV5-1 combines with J gene TRBJ1-1; a possible D gene is TRBD1 (5 bases). Trimming removed 0 bases at V and 1 base at J, with 10 bases between. CDR3 length equals 15 residues. Germline CDR1 and CDR2: SGHRS and YFSETQ. CDR3 region: CASSLAGGTNTEAFF. The CDR3 nucleotides read TGCGCCAGCAGCTTGGCCGGGGGGACGAACACTGAAGCTTTCTTT.

V gene TRBV9 combines with J gene TRBJ2-1, with TRBD2 identical over 10 bases. Germline CDR1 SGDLS, CDR2 YYNGEE. Trimming removed 0 bases from V and 7 bases from J; junction bases left unmatched: 10. The CDR3 runs 17 residues. The chain's CDR3 is CASSVGTSGLLRNEQFF. CDR3 sequence (DNA): TGTGCCAGCAGCGTAGGGACTAGCGGACTTCTGAGGAATGAGCAGTTCTTC.

The chain recombines TRBV6-5 with TRBJ2-5, with TRBD1 as a possible D gene (6 bases). Germline values: CDR1 MNHEY, CDR2 SVGAGI. The V end was cut by 4 bases, the J end by 3 bases, with 9 bases between. The CDR3 runs 13 residues. The CDR3 DNA reads as TGTGCCAGCAGTTCTTCAGGGGAAGAGACCCAGTACTTC. Protein: CASSSSGEETQYF.

The CDR3 nucleotides are TGCGCCAGCAGCCCATTAACTCCTAGCGGGGGTGCGGGAGAGACCCAGTACTTC. Translating gives CASSPLTPSGGAGETQYF. The rearrangement links TRBV5-1 to TRBJ2-5, with 10 bases that match TRBD2. V shed 4 bases, J shed 4 bases, and the junction held 16 bases outside the gene matches. Germline V lookup: CDR1 SGHRS, CDR2 YFSETQ. This CDR3 contains 18 residues.

The chain uses TRBV10-3 and TRBJ2-1; D is unresolved. The CDR3 extends over 16 amino acids. The germline V gene encodes CDR1 ENHRY and CDR2 SYGVKD. Trimming took 6 bases from V and 2 from J, leaving 17 bases between them. DNA for the CDR3: TGTGCCATCAGCGCATTAGCCCCCCAACCCTACAATGAGCAGTTCTTC. This gives the protein CAISALAPQPYNEQFF.

V usage is TRBV7-9 and J usage is TRBJ2-1; 8 bases align to TRBD2. The CDR3 is made up of 16 amino acids. Germline V gene data show CDR1 as SEHNR and CDR2 as FQNEAQ (reference sequence). V lost 0 bases and J lost 9; bases outside the gene matches: 10. This chain's CDR3 is CASSLAGSGGLREQFF. For the CDR3, the DNA is TGTGCCAGCAGCTTAGCTGGATCGGGGGGGCTACGTGAGCAGTTCTTC.

The chain has TRBV27 and TRBJ2-6; the D is unclear. V lost 3 bases, J lost 0 bases, and 3 bases lay in between. The CDR3 runs 14 residues. From germline, CDR1 is MNHEY and CDR2 SMNVEV (reference sequence). CDR3 in DNA: TGTGCCAGCAGTTTCTTCTCTGGGGCCAACGTCCTGACTTTC. It yields the protein CASSFFSGANVLTF.

V usage is TRBV3-1 (or the pseudogene TRBV3-2) and J usage is TRBJ2-4, with D perhaps TRBD2 (6 bases). The CDR3 length is 15 residues. CDR1 and CDR2 (germline): LGHDT, YNNKEL (reference sequence). V lost 5 bases and J 2 bases, leaving 13 bases between the germline ends. The CDR3 nucleotides read TGTGCCAGCAGCGGGACGCGGGACTCCAAAAACATTCAGTACTTC. This encodes CASSGTRDSKNIQYF.

The chain links TRBV7-2 to TRBJ1-2, with no clear D. Germline-derived CDR1 and CDR2 are SGHTA and FQGNSA. V was shortened by 8 bases and J by 4 bases, with 11 bases between the two germline ends. The CDR3 covers 12 residues. CDR3 in amino acids: CASRGLIYGYTF. The CDR3 DNA reads as TGTGCCAGCCGAGGGCTAATCTATGGCTACACCTTC.

V is TRBV15 and J is TRBJ1-2; D is unclear. The CDR3 consists of 13 residues. The germline V gene has CDR1 LNHNV and CDR2 YYDKDF (reference sequence). V was clipped by 1 base and J by 4 bases, with 7 bases between them. The chain's CDR3 is CATSRGGGYGYTF. The DNA for the CDR3 is TGTGCCACCAGCAGAGGAGGAGGCTATGGCTACACCTTC.

V usage is TRBV19 and J usage is TRBJ2-1; 8 positions agree with TRBD2. Germline V gene data show CDR1 as LNHDA and CDR2 as SQIVND (reference sequence). V lost 4 bases to trimming and J lost 7 bases; unmatched junction nucleotides: 3. This CDR3 has 13 residues. The CDR3 sequence: CASSTGLGNEQFF. The DNA of the CDR3 is TGTGCCAGTAGTACGGGACTAGGAAATGAGCAGTTCTTC. Filled out from reference TRBV19 and TRBJ2-1, the complete variable domain reads DGGITQSPKYLFRKEGQNVTLSCEQNLNHDAMYWYRQDPGQGLRLIYYSQIVNDFQKGDIAEGYSVSREKKESFPLTVTSAQKNPTAFYLCASSTGLGNEQFFGPGTRLTVL.

The chain carries TRBV18 and TRBJ1-3; no clear D. This CDR3 contains 14 residues. V dropped 0 bases and J dropped 1 base, with 4 bases sitting between them. Germline assignment: CDR1 KGHSH and CDR2 LQKENI. For the CDR3, the DNA is TGTGCCAGCTCACCACCGGGGTCTGGAAACACCATATATTTT. It encodes CASSPPGSGNTIYF.

The chain has TRBV3-1 (or the pseudogene TRBV3-2) and TRBJ2-1; TRBD2 aligns across 12 bases. The V gene end was trimmed by 4 bases and the J gene end by 9 bases; junction bases not matched to a gene: 1. Germline assignment: CDR1 LGHDT and CDR2 YNNKEL (reference sequence). This CDR3 comprises 13 residues. DNA of the CDR3: TGTGCCAGCAGCCGGGGACTAGCGGGTGAGCAGTTCTTC. This sequence encodes CASSRGLAGEQFF.

The V gene is TRBV5-6, the J gene TRBJ1-4; the D gene is possibly TRBD1 (5 bases). The germline V and J ends were trimmed by 3 bases and 4 bases, with 13 bases remaining between them. The CDR3 totals 15 residues. The germline gives CDR1 SGHDT, CDR2 YYEEEE. The CDR3 nucleotides read TGTGCCAGCAGCTGGGGCACCGGGGGTAATGAAAAACTGTTTTTT. The encoded protein is CASSWGTGGNEKLFF.

This chain connects TRBV10-3 to TRBJ1-4, with TRBD1 identical over 12 bases. The CDR3 is 14 amino acids. Trimming at V came to 8 bases and at J to 7 bases, leaving 5 bases not matched to a gene. Germline CDR1 and CDR2: ENHRY and SYGVKD. The DNA of the CDR3 is TGTGCCATCGCGGGGACAGGGGGCCTTGAAAAACTGTTTTTT. Encoded protein: CAIAGTGGLEKLFF.